Listed below are T cell receptor beta chains from one sample, sequenced in a study of T cells after posttransplantation cyclophosphamide. Clones were read by immunoSEQ multiplex PCR, and TCRdb kept only the in-frame ones, dropping some. The data show 35,000 to 50,000 clones, 80% to 95% seen once. Material: PBMCs, obtained roughly 60 days after allogeneic stem cell transplant with posttransplant cyclophosphamide. The source is a male patient aged 55 to 69 who received an allogeneic stem cell transplant from a related donor and was CMV-positive. Some T cells may have come from the graft donor. The CDR3 runs from the conserved cysteine through the conserved F or W. The D gene is left open where the match is weak. Not every row has a clone size; where given, it reads once, few, many or a size class.

abundance,d_gene,v_gene,j_gene,CDR3nt,CDR3aa
NA,TRBD1,TRBV30,TRBJ1-1,TGTGCCTGGAGTAGGGTCGGGACAGGGGTCTATGGGGCTTTCTTT,CAWSRVGTGVYGAFF
NA,NA,TRBV6-5,TRBJ2-1,TGTGCCAGCAGTTACGCACCCGGGGCAGCCAGGGGGCAGTTCTTC,CASSYAPGAARGQFF
NA,TRBD1,TRBV5-4,TRBJ2-2,TGTGCCAGCAGCCCCGGAGGACAGGGTGGATTCGACACCGGGGAGCTGTTTTTT,CASSPGGQGGFDTGELFF
NA,TRBD1,TRBV27,TRBJ1-1,TGTGCCAGCAGCCAGGGGGCGTGGACTGAAGCTTTCTTT,CASSQGAWTEAFF
few,NA,TRBV7-8,TRBJ1-3,TGTGCCAGCAGCTTAGTGGCCTTCTCTGGAAACACCATATATTTT,CASSLVAFSGNTIYF
NA,TRBD1,TRBV27,TRBJ2-7,TGTGCCAGCAGGACCCGGGACAGGGCCTTCTACGAGCAGTACTTC,CASRTRDRAFYEQYF
NA,NA,TRBV6-5,TRBJ1-3,TGTGCCAGCAGTTACAGAGGACAGATCTCTGGAAACACCATATATTTT,CASSYRGQISGNTIYF
NA,TRBD2,TRBV5-8,TRBJ2-3,TGTGCCAGCAGCCCGGGACTAGCAGCAGATACGCAGTATTTT,CASSPGLAADTQYF
NA,NA,TRBV5-6,TRBJ1-5,TGTGCCAGCAGCTTGGTGGCGGAGGAGCCCCAGCATTTT,CASSLVAEEPQHF
NA,TRBD1,TRBV9,TRBJ2-7,TGTGCCAGCAGCGCCAGGACAGGGGCGGGGGAGCAGTACTTC,CASSARTGAGEQYF
NA,NA,TRBV29-1,TRBJ1-1,TGCAGCGTTGAAGATCCGGGAACTGAAGCTTTCTTT,CSVEDPGTEAFF
NA,TRBD1,TRBV27,TRBJ1-2,TGTGCCAGCACTCTAAGCTGGGGGACAGGGGATATCGATGGCTACACCTTC,CASTLSWGTGDIDGYTF
NA,NA,TRBV27,TRBJ1-2,TGTGCCACTGGAACAGTAATGCGCGGCTACACCTTC,CATGTVMRGYTF
NA,NA,TRBV6-5,TRBJ2-3,TGTGCCAGCAGTTACTCGAGGCACCTTAGCACAGATACGCAGTATTTT,CASSYSRHLSTDTQYF
NA,TRBD1,TRBV4-1,TRBJ1-2,TGCGCCAGCAGCCCCGGACAGGGGGCAAGCTATGGCTACACCTTC,CASSPGQGASYGYTF
NA,NA,TRBV5-6,TRBJ2-5,TGTGCCAGCAGCTCAGGACAGTTGAAGAAGACCCAGTACTTC,CASSSGQLKKTQYF
NA,TRBD2,TRBV5-1,TRBJ2-3,TGCGCCAGCAGTACTAGCGGGGGCACAGATACGCAGTATTTT,CASSTSGGTDTQYF
few,NA,TRBV4-1,TRBJ2-6,TGCGCCAGCAGCCAGGACCTCCTGGGGGGGGCGGTAATAGGATCTGGGGCCAACGTCCTGACTTTC,CASSQDLLGGAVIGSGANVLTF
few,NA,TRBV2,TRBJ1-1,TGTGCCAGCTTAAAGACAGAAACCTACACTGAAGCTTTCTTT,CASLKTETYTEAFF
few,TRBD2,TRBV2,TRBJ2-1,TGTGCCAGCAGTCCATTAGCGGGGGGGTTCTACAATGAGCAGTTCTTC,CASSPLAGGFYNEQFF
NA,NA,TRBV12-5,TRBJ2-5,TGTGCTAGTGGTTTGGGCAACAGGGTGGATAGGGAGACCCAGTACTTC,CASGLGNRVDRETQYF
NA,NA,TRBV2,TRBJ1-1,TGTGCCAGCAGTGAAGTCCCACAAGGTCGGGCTGAAGCTTTCTTT,CASSEVPQGRAEAFF
NA,TRBD1,TRBV19,TRBJ2-7,TGTGCCAGTAGTATAGGCCGACAGGGCCACGAGCAGTACTTC,CASSIGRQGHEQYF
NA,TRBD2,TRBV5-1,TRBJ2-2,TGCGCCAGCAGCTTGCCTAGCGGGGGTAACACCGGGGAGCTGTTTTTT,CASSLPSGGNTGELFF
few,NA,TRBV19,TRBJ1-5,TGTGCCAGTAAAACCACACTGGGGAGGCAGCCCCAGCATTTT,CASKTTLGRQPQHF
NA,TRBD1,TRBV5-6,TRBJ1-2,TGTGCCAGCAGTACCCGACAGGGTGACGGCTACACCTTC,CASSTRQGDGYTF
NA,TRBD1,TRBV5-1,TRBJ1-3,TGCGCCAGCAGCTTGGATGACAGGGGCACCTCTGGAAACACCATATATTTT,CASSLDDRGTSGNTIYF
NA,TRBD1,TRBV6-5,TRBJ2-1,TGTGCCAGCAGGGCCGGGACAGGGCACAATGAGCAGTTCTTC,CASRAGTGHNEQFF
few,NA,TRBV6-1,TRBJ1-1,TGTGCCAGCAGAGGGGGGGCACGGACTGAAGCTTTCTTT,CASRGGARTEAFF
NA,NA,TRBV4-1,TRBJ1-3,TGCGCCAGCAGCCAAATAGAGGGGGACACCTCCTCTGGAAACACCATATATTTT,CASSQIEGDTSSGNTIYF
NA,TRBD1,TRBV18,TRBJ1-5,TGTGCCAGCTCCCGCAGTTTGTCAGACAGGGGCAATCAGCCCCAGCATTTT,CASSRSLSDRGNQPQHF
NA,NA,TRBV9,TRBJ1-5,TGTGCCAGCAGCGTAGGAGGAGGGCTCAATCAGCCCCAGCATTTT,CASSVGGGLNQPQHF
few,NA,TRBV9,TRBJ2-7,TGTGCCAGCAGCGTAGCTTGGGGAGACGAGCAGTACTTC,CASSVAWGDEQYF
NA,NA,TRBV27,TRBJ1-5,TGTGCCAGCAGTCGGGGGGCTGGCAATCAGCCCCAGCATTTT,CASSRGAGNQPQHF
NA,TRBD1,TRBV6-5,TRBJ1-2,TGTGCCAGCAGGAGGACAGGCTCCAACTATGGCTACACCTTC,CASRRTGSNYGYTF
NA,NA,TRBV11-2,TRBJ2-5,TGTGCCAGCAGCTTAGATCTGGCTAGATCGAGAGAGACCCAGTACTTC,CASSLDLARSRETQYF
NA,TRBD1,TRBV9,TRBJ2-4,TGTGCCAGCAGCGAACCGGGACAGCAGTACAAAAACATTCAGTACTTC,CASSEPGQQYKNIQYF
NA,NA,TRBV28,TRBJ1-2,TGTGCCAGCAGTAGCGGTGGGTCGCCCCTTGTAGGCTACACCTTC,CASSSGGSPLVGYTF
NA,TRBD1,TRBV5-1,TRBJ2-7,TGCGCCAGCAGCACAGGGGCTGGAGTCTACGAGCAGTACTTC,CASSTGAGVYEQYF
NA,NA,TRBV10-3,TRBJ1-1,TGTGCCATCAGGGGGCCGAACACTGAAGCTTTCTTT,CAIRGPNTEAFF
NA,NA,TRBV4-1,TRBJ1-1,TGCGCCAGCAGCCAACAGGGAACCACTGAAGCTTTCTTT,CASSQQGTTEAFF